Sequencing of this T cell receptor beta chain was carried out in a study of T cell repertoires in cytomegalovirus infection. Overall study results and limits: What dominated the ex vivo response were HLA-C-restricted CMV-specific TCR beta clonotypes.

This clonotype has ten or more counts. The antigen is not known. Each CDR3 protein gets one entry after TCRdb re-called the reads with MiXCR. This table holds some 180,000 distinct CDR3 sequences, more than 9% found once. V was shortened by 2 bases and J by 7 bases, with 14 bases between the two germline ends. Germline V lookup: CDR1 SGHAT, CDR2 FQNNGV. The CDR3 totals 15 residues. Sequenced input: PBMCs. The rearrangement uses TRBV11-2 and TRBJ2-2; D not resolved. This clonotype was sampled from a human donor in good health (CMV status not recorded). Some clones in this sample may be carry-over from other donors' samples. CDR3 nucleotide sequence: TGTGCCAGCAGCTTAATGGCGGCGAAGGTCGGGGAGCTGTTTTTT. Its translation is CASSLMAAKVGELFF.